The 17 T cell receptor beta chains in this list originate from one sample, sequenced in a study of blood T cell repertoires in COVID-19. Assay: immunoSEQ multiplex PCR; the TCRdb copy retains only in-frame clones and omits some. This table holds 85,000 to 110,000 clones, roughly 90% found once. Sample: peripheral blood. These receptors were obtained from a woman aged 55-70 years with acute or convalescent COVID-19.

To note about this clone: This may stem from a read error, because a much larger clone lies one nucleotide away. The V and J genes are TRBV25-1 and TRBJ1-2; TRBD1 agrees at 9 bases. Trimming cost V 4 bases and J 2 bases; bases outside gene matches: 2. CDR1 and CDR2 (germline): MGHDK, SYGVNS. This CDR3 has 14 amino acids. Here the CDR3 reads CASSGGTGNYGYTF. As DNA, the CDR3 is TGTGCCAGCAGTGGGGGGACAGGGAACTATGGCTACACCTTC.

The CDR3: CSVGQMNTEAFF. The CDR3 nucleotides are TGCAGCGTCGGACAAATGAACACTGAAGCTTTCTTT. This sequence joins TRBV29-1 and TRBJ1-1, with TRBD1 as a possible D gene (5 bases). The CDR3 loop spans 12 amino acids. The ends were cut back, 6 bases at V and 0 bases at J, with 8 bases in the middle. Germline CDR1 is SQVTM and CDR2 is ANQGSEA.

The rearrangement joins TRBV6-6 to TRBJ2-1, with D perhaps TRBD2 (6 bases). The V gene lost 5 bases and the J gene lost 4 bases, with 12 bases spanning the gap. The CDR3 extends over 14 amino acids. Germline-derived CDR1 and CDR2 are MNHNY and SVGAGI (reference sequence). CDR3 DNA sequence: TGTGCCAGCAGTCTACCCGGGAGATACAATGAGCAGTTCTTC. It is translated as CASSLPGRYNEQFF.

The chain recombines TRBV5-1 with TRBJ1-2; D might be TRBD1 (6 bases). Germline-derived CDR1 and CDR2 are SGHRS and YFSETQ. V lost 4 bases and J lost 6, with 25 bases in between. The CDR3 is 17 residues long. Here the CDR3 reads CASSVVAGASGMNGYTF. The CDR3 DNA reads TGCGCCAGCAGCGTGGTAGCAGGGGCCAGTGGTATGAATGGCTACACCTTC.

The chain carries TRBV2 and TRBJ2-2; D might be TRBD2 (6 bases). Germline CDR1 is SNHLY and CDR2 is FYNNEI. CDR3 length: 14 residues. Trimming removed 6 bases from V and 0 bases from J, with 8 bases in between. The CDR3 region is CASRRGSNTGELFF. The CDR3 DNA reads as TGTGCCAGCAGGCGGGGATCGAACACCGGGGAGCTGTTTTTT.

V usage is TRBV10-3 and J usage is TRBJ2-3; TRBD2 aligns across 10 bases. CDR3 length: 19 residues. Germline V gene data show CDR1 as ENHRY and CDR2 as SYGVKD. The V segment lost 7 bases and the J segment 5 bases; nucleotides outside the gene matches: 21. This chain's CDR3 is CAITETRDRLAGVVDTQYF. The CDR3 nucleotides read TGTGCCATCACCGAGACCAGGGATCGGCTAGCGGGAGTGGTAGATACGCAGTATTTT.

In DNA, the CDR3 is TGTGCCAGCTGGGGGGACACTGAAGCTTTCTTT. It codes for CASWGDTEAFF. The chain uses TRBV2 and TRBJ1-1, with D perhaps matching TRBD1 (5 bases). The ends were cut back, 8 bases at V and 3 bases at J, with 7 bases in the middle. Germline CDR1 SNHLY, CDR2 FYNNEI. The CDR3 totals 11 residues.

CDR3 amino acids: CASSLQGPEAFF. The CDR3 DNA follows: TGTGCCAGCAGCTTACAGGGCCCTGAAGCTTTCTTT. The J gene is TRBJ1-1, the V gene TRBV7-9; D is possibly TRBD1 (5 bases). V was trimmed by 2 bases and J by 6 bases, leaving 7 bases between them. There are 12 residues in the CDR3. From germline, CDR1 is SEHNR and CDR2 FQNEAQ (reference sequence).

This chain connects TRBV11-2 to TRBJ2-3, with 7 bases aligning to TRBD2. Germline V CDR1 and CDR2: SGHAT, FQNNGV. This CDR3 comprises 17 residues. V was clipped by 1 base and J by 2 bases; unmatched bases: 9. The CDR3 DNA reads as TGTGCCAGCAGCTTAGTGGGCGGGAGCCCTCCCACAGATACGCAGTATTTT. Translation: CASSLVGGSPPTDTQYF.

V usage is TRBV18 and J usage is TRBJ1-1; TRBD1 aligns across 7 bases. Germline V lookup: CDR1 KGHSH, CDR2 LQKENI. The CDR3 covers 14 residues. The V and J ends lost 1 base and 2 bases, in that order; junction bases with no gene match: 1. CDR3 loop: CASSPQGANTEAFF. The CDR3 DNA follows: TGTGCCAGCTCACCACAGGGGGCCAACACTGAAGCTTTCTTT.

CDR3: CASSQVSSLNEKLFF. DNA of the CDR3: TGTGCCAGCAGCCAAGTTAGCAGCCTTAATGAAAAACTGTTTTTT. J is TRBJ1-4 and V is TRBV3-1 (or the pseudogene TRBV3-2); no firm D call. The ends were cut back, 1 base at V and 4 bases at J, with 10 bases in the middle. Germline V gene lookup returns CDR1 LGHDT and CDR2 YNNKEL (reference sequence). The CDR3 sequence is 15 residues long.

This clone was detected only once. The sample has other DNA sequences that encode this CDR3 too. The chain combines TRBV27 with TRBJ1-2; TRBD1 agrees at 8 bases. Germline CDR1 MNHEY, CDR2 SMNVEV (reference sequence). Losses at the gene ends were 5 bases for V and 2 bases for J; bases not matched to a gene: 1. CDR3 length equals 13 residues. The CDR3 sequence is CASSRDRNYGYTF. In DNA, the CDR3 is TGTGCCAGCAGTCGGGACAGGAACTATGGCTACACCTTC.

The rearrangement links TRBV11-3 to TRBJ2-1; 9 nucleotides line up with TRBD2. This CDR3 region has 16 residues. Germline trimming cut 1 base from V and 7 bases from J; bases unmatched to any gene: 8. Germline V lookup: CDR1 SGHNT, CDR2 YENEEA. This CDR3 reads CASSLVLAGVDNEQFF. The CDR3 nucleotides are TGTGCCAGCAGCTTAGTTTTAGCGGGAGTCGATAATGAGCAGTTCTTC.

This chain uses TRBV9 with TRBJ2-7; D is ambiguous. Trimming stripped 0 bases from V and 3 bases from J, with 19 bases between. This CDR3 has 17 residues. Germline CDR1 and CDR2: SGDLS and YYNGEE. CDR3 sequence (DNA): TGTGCCAGCAGCGTAGCAAGTTGGAGATCCTTGGGCTACGAGCAGTACGTC. Translation gives CASSVASWRSLGYEQYV.

The V and J genes are TRBV19 and TRBJ1-4; 7 nucleotides match TRBD1. V gave up 6 bases and J gave up 11 bases; unmatched junction bases: 9. The CDR3 length is 13 residues. Germline V gene lookup returns CDR1 LNHDA and CDR2 SQIVND (reference sequence). This CDR3 is CASSHGQDGKLFF. In nucleotides, the CDR3 is TGTGCCAGTAGCCACGGACAGGATGGGAAACTGTTTTTT.

Worth noting for this clone: At one of its ends the junction is not consistent with the germline gene, which may arise from a read error. The chain links TRBV6-5 to TRBJ2-6; D is uncertain. CDR1 and CDR2 from the germline V gene are MNHEY and SVGAGI. The CDR3 consists of 13 residues. CDR3 coding DNA: TGTGCCAGCAGATACTCTGGGGCCAACGTCCTGACTTTC. This encodes CASRYSGANVLTF.

The chain's CDR3 is CASSTHRAAGQPQHF. The CDR3 region has the DNA TGTGCCAGCAGTACCCACAGAGCGGCGGGACAGCCCCAGCATTTT. V gene TRBV27 combines with J gene TRBJ1-5, with D uncertain. CDR1 and CDR2 from the germline V gene are MNHEY and SMNVEV (reference sequence). The CDR3 runs to 15 residues. The V end lost 5 bases, the J end lost 7 bases, and 18 bases lay between the germline ends.